Listed below are T cell receptor beta chains from one sample, sequenced in a study of cytomegalovirus exposure and HLA in healthy donors. Some clones are missing from TCRdb's copy, which holds only in-frame ones; the method was immunoSEQ multiplex PCR. Among some 200,000 clones listed, 80% to 85% were seen once. Sequencing used PBMCs. These TCRs come from a man in his forties or fifties in good health and CMV-seropositive. CDR3s include the opening cysteine and the closing phenylalanine or tryptophan. The order of the fields is J gene, clone size, V gene, D gene, CDR3 protein, CDR3 DNA. D genes are given only for firm matches. Clone sizes are given selectively: once, few, many, or a class where the clone is expanded.

J: TRBJ1-1; size: NA; V: TRBV28; D: NA; CDR3: CASRDSKGRGTEAFF; DNA: TGTGCCAGCAGAGACTCCAAGGGCAGGGGTACTGAAGCTTTCTTT
J: TRBJ1-1; size: NA; V: TRBV7-2; D: TRBD1; CDR3: CASSLVTGDTEAFF; DNA: TGTGCCAGCAGCTTAGTGACAGGGGACACTGAAGCTTTCTTT
J: TRBJ2-7; size: NA; V: TRBV29-1; D: NA; CDR3: CSAHLEQYF; DNA: TGCAGCGCACACCTCGAGCAGTACTTC
J: TRBJ1-1; size: NA; V: TRBV6-5; D: NA; CDR3: CASSPRVANTEAFF; DNA: TGTGCCAGCAGCCCCAGGGTGGCGAACACTGAAGCTTTCTTT
J: TRBJ2-1; size: NA; V: TRBV27; D: TRBD2; CDR3: CASSLSGLAGKRNEQFF; DNA: TGTGCCAGCAGTTTATCGGGACTAGCGGGGAAGAGGAATGAGCAGTTCTTC
J: TRBJ2-3; size: NA; V: TRBV28; D: TRBD1; CDR3: CASSLSGQGTDTQYF; DNA: TGTGCCAGCAGTTTGTCGGGACAGGGCACAGATACGCAGTATTTT
J: TRBJ1-2; size: NA; V: TRBV7-2; D: TRBD1; CDR3: CASSSWDSTNYGYTF; DNA: TGTGCCAGCAGCAGCTGGGACAGTACTAACTATGGCTACACCTTC
J: TRBJ2-3; size: NA; V: TRBV5-4; D: NA; CDR3: CASRAQGSDTQYF; DNA: TGTGCCAGCAGGGCACAGGGATCAGATACGCAGTATTTT
J: TRBJ2-3; size: NA; V: TRBV9; D: NA; CDR3: CASSVLRVADTQYF; DNA: TGTGCCAGCAGCGTATTGCGGGTTGCAGATACGCAGTATTTT
J: TRBJ1-1; size: NA; V: TRBV28; D: TRBD1; CDR3: CASNRGNTEAFF; DNA: TGTGCCAGCAACAGGGGGAACACTGAAGCTTTCTTT
J: TRBJ2-7; size: NA; V: TRBV9; D: NA; CDR3: CASSIHSGSEQYF; DNA: TGTGCCAGCAGCATCCATTCAGGGTCCGAGCAGTACTTC
J: TRBJ2-6; size: NA; V: TRBV25-1; D: NA; CDR3: CASSEFGGSGANVLTF; DNA: TGTGCCAGCAGTGAATTTGGCGGCTCTGGGGCCAACGTCCTGACTTTC
J: TRBJ1-4; size: NA; V: TRBV5-6; D: TRBD1; CDR3: CASSVGQGAINEKLFF; DNA: TGTGCCAGCAGCGTCGGACAGGGGGCAATAAATGAAAAACTGTTTTTT
J: TRBJ2-1; size: NA; V: TRBV6-4; D: TRBD1; CDR3: CASSDRPGQGAEQFF; DNA: TGTGCCAGCAGTGACAGACCGGGACAGGGAGCTGAGCAGTTCTTC
J: TRBJ2-7; size: NA; V: TRBV6-5; D: NA; CDR3: CASSDPGPEDEQYF; DNA: TGTGCCAGCAGTGACCCCGGACCGGAGGACGAGCAGTACTTC
J: TRBJ2-3; size: few; V: TRBV27; D: TRBD2; CDR3: CASSLSSGVADTQYF; DNA: TGTGCCAGCAGTTTATCTAGCGGGGTCGCAGATACGCAGTATTTT
J: TRBJ1-2; size: NA; V: TRBV18; D: NA; CDR3: CASSPIDTSNYGYTF; DNA: TGTGCCAGCTCACCGATCGACACCAGTAACTATGGCTACACCTTC
J: TRBJ2-7; size: few; V: TRBV2; D: NA; CDR3: CASKTGSYEQYF; DNA: TGTGCCAGCAAAACAGGGTCCTACGAGCAGTACTTC
J: TRBJ2-5; size: NA; V: TRBV9; D: NA; CDR3: CASSPATGGRQETQYF; DNA: TGTGCCAGCAGCCCGGCCACGGGGGGCCGGCAGGAGACCCAGTACTTC
J: TRBJ2-5; size: NA; V: TRBV19; D: NA; CDR3: CASSSLQVQETQYF; DNA: TGTGCCAGTAGTTCGCTGCAGGTACAAGAGACCCAGTACTTC
J: TRBJ2-7; size: few; V: TRBV11-2; D: NA; CDR3: CASSLRPTLGESSYEQYF; DNA: TGTGCCAGCAGCTTGCGTCCCACTCTCGGGGAATCTTCCTACGAGCAGTACTTC
J: TRBJ2-5; size: NA; V: TRBV7-3; D: NA; CDR3: CASSPHIRGETQYF; DNA: TGTGCCAGCAGCCCACACATTAGAGGGGAGACCCAGTACTTC
J: TRBJ2-2; size: NA; V: TRBV21-1; D: NA; CDR3: CASSKGGGGASHLPNTGELFF; DNA: TGTGCCAGCAGCAAAGGAGGAGGGGGCGCATCCCATCTTCCGAACACCGGGGAGCTGTTTTTT
J: TRBJ1-3; size: NA; V: TRBV5-4; D: TRBD1; CDR3: CASSQGQGGGNTIYF; DNA: TGTGCCAGCAGCCAGGGACAGGGCGGAGGAAACACCATATATTTT
J: TRBJ1-2; size: NA; V: TRBV14; D: TRBD1; CDR3: CASSRGQGYGYTF; DNA: TGTGCCAGCAGCCGGGGACAGGGATATGGCTACACCTTC
J: TRBJ2-7; size: NA; V: TRBV9; D: TRBD2; CDR3: CASSPSSGEREQYF; DNA: TGTGCCAGCAGCCCCTCTAGCGGTGAAAGGGAGCAGTACTTC
J: TRBJ1-2; size: NA; V: TRBV7-2; D: TRBD1; CDR3: CASSPRQGRGYTF; DNA: TGTGCCAGCAGCCCCCGACAGGGTCGGGGCTACACCTTC
J: TRBJ2-7; size: NA; V: TRBV13; D: NA; CDR3: CASSRPDSGTYEQYF; DNA: TGTGCCAGCAGCCGCCCGGATAGCGGTACCTACGAGCAGTACTTC
J: TRBJ2-5; size: few; V: TRBV7-3; D: NA; CDR3: CASSRGGQETQYF; DNA: TGTGCCAGCAGCCGAGGGGGCCAAGAGACCCAGTACTTC
J: TRBJ1-3; size: NA; V: TRBV5-8; D: NA; CDR3: CASSLRSSGNTIYF; DNA: TGTGCCAGCAGCTTACGTAGCTCTGGAAACACCATATATTTT
J: TRBJ2-4; size: NA; V: TRBV19; D: TRBD2; CDR3: CASSIDLTGLASPPHKNIQYF; DNA: TGTGCCAGTAGTATAGATCTTACGGGACTAGCGTCACCTCCCCACAAAAACATTCAGTACTTC
J: TRBJ2-7; size: NA; V: TRBV11-3; D: NA; CDR3: CASSLDTTYEQYF; DNA: TGTGCCAGCAGCTTAGACACAACCTACGAGCAGTACTTC
J: TRBJ1-6; size: NA; V: TRBV30; D: NA; CDR3: CAWRALPGPGDPPLHF; DNA: TGTGCCTGGAGAGCCCTCCCGGGCCCCGGGGATCCACCCCTCCACTTT
J: TRBJ2-2; size: NA; V: TRBV11-3; D: NA; CDR3: CASSPKTGELFF; DNA: TGTGCCAGCAGCCCTAAGACCGGGGAGCTGTTTTTT
J: TRBJ1-4; size: NA; V: TRBV4-2; D: NA; CDR3: CASSQPPDQGPNEKLFF; DNA: TGTGCCAGCAGCCAACCTCCAGACCAGGGTCCTAATGAAAAACTGTTTTTT
J: TRBJ1-1; size: NA; V: TRBV2; D: NA; CDR3: CASSETNTEAFF; DNA: TGTGCCAGCAGTGAAACTAACACTGAAGCTTTCTTT
J: TRBJ2-7; size: NA; V: TRBV6-5; D: NA; CDR3: CASSVGGSYEQYF; DNA: TGTGCCAGCAGCGTAGGGGGCTCCTACGAGCAGTACTTC
J: TRBJ2-7; size: NA; V: TRBV9; D: TRBD1; CDR3: CASSRGQDYEQYF; DNA: TGTGCCAGCAGTCGTGGACAGGACTACGAGCAGTACTTC
J: TRBJ1-4; size: NA; V: TRBV10-3; D: NA; CDR3: CAISPRQDPNEKLFF; DNA: TGTGCCATCAGCCCACGACAGGACCCTAATGAAAAACTGTTTTTT
J: TRBJ2-7; size: NA; V: TRBV27; D: TRBD1; CDR3: CASSIDYRGSYEQYF; DNA: TGTGCCAGCAGTATCGACTACAGGGGCTCCTACGAGCAGTACTTC
J: TRBJ1-1; size: NA; V: TRBV7-3; D: NA; CDR3: CASSFGGAAEAFF; DNA: TGTGCCAGCAGCTTCGGGGGGGCTGCTGAAGCTTTCTTT
J: TRBJ1-2; size: NA; V: TRBV27; D: NA; CDR3: CASSFSQDYGYTF; DNA: TGTGCCAGCAGTTTTTCACAGGACTATGGCTACACCTTC
J: TRBJ1-5; size: NA; V: TRBV7-4; D: NA; CDR3: CASSYRVGVGSQPQHF; DNA: TGTGCCAGCAGCTACAGGGTAGGCGTTGGCAGTCAGCCCCAGCATTTT
J: TRBJ1-3; size: NA; V: TRBV5-1; D: TRBD1; CDR3: CASSLTGEGGNTIYF; DNA: TGCGCCAGCAGCTTAACAGGGGAAGGTGGAAACACCATATATTTT
J: TRBJ1-2; size: NA; V: TRBV5-1; D: NA; CDR3: CASSSNSGGYTF; DNA: TGCGCCAGCAGTTCAAACTCGGGTGGCTACACCTTC
J: TRBJ2-2; size: NA; V: TRBV9; D: TRBD1; CDR3: CASSEGGQGGLSNTGELFF; DNA: TGTGCCAGCAGCGAGGGGGGACAGGGTGGTCTATCGAACACCGGGGAGCTGTTTTTT
J: TRBJ2-1; size: NA; V: TRBV7-9; D: NA; CDR3: CASSLPRDFSSYNEQFF; DNA: TGTGCCAGCAGCTTACCCCGGGACTTTAGCTCCTACAATGAGCAGTTCTTC
J: TRBJ1-1; size: NA; V: TRBV28; D: TRBD1; CDR3: CASSQQGVDTEAFF; DNA: TGTGCCAGCAGTCAACAGGGGGTCGACACTGAAGCTTTCTTT
J: TRBJ2-3; size: NA; V: TRBV7-2; D: TRBD2; CDR3: CASSPQWGGTDTQYF; DNA: TGTGCCAGCAGCCCGCAGTGGGGGGGGACAGATACGCAGTATTTT
J: TRBJ2-5; size: NA; V: TRBV9; D: NA; CDR3: CASSVEYRGTQYF; DNA: TGTGCCAGCAGCGTAGAGTATAGGGGGACCCAGTACTTC
J: TRBJ1-1; size: NA; V: TRBV7-6; D: NA; CDR3: CASSLADGGTEAFF; DNA: TGTGCCAGCAGCTTAGCGGACGGGGGAACTGAAGCTTTCTTT
J: TRBJ1-2; size: NA; V: TRBV7-9; D: NA; CDR3: CASSSDTDNYGYTF; DNA: TGTGCCAGCAGCTCAGACACGGATAACTATGGCTACACCTTC
J: TRBJ2-5; size: NA; V: TRBV9; D: NA; CDR3: CASSGQYQETQYF; DNA: TGTGCCAGCAGCGGCCAGTACCAAGAGACCCAGTACTTC
J: TRBJ2-5; size: few; V: TRBV18; D: NA; CDR3: CASSPRGGETQYF; DNA: TGTGCCAGCTCACCGAGAGGGGGAGAGACCCAGTACTTC
J: TRBJ2-7; size: NA; V: TRBV5-4; D: TRBD2; CDR3: CASSLGGGEQYF; DNA: TGTGCCAGCAGCTTGGGGGGGGGCGAGCAGTACTTC
J: TRBJ2-3; size: NA; V: TRBV9; D: TRBD2; CDR3: CASSARRLAGGTDTQYF; DNA: TGTGCCAGCAGCGCCCGACGACTAGCCGGCGGCACAGATACGCAGTATTTT
J: TRBJ2-7; size: few; V: TRBV7-3; D: TRBD2; CDR3: CASSLTGGRGSSYEQYF; DNA: TGTGCCAGCAGCTTAACCGGTGGGCGGGGGAGCTCCTACGAGCAGTACTTC
J: TRBJ2-7; size: NA; V: TRBV7-3; D: TRBD1; CDR3: CASSFRQGGPYEQYF; DNA: TGTGCCAGCAGCTTCCGACAGGGGGGACCCTACGAGCAGTACTTC
J: TRBJ2-7; size: NA; V: TRBV11-2; D: TRBD2; CDR3: CASSPTSGGAYEQYF; DNA: TGTGCCAGCAGCCCGACTAGCGGGGGGGCCTACGAGCAGTACTTC
J: TRBJ2-7; size: few; V: TRBV5-6; D: TRBD2; CDR3: CASSTLAGAAYEQYF; DNA: TGTGCCAGCAGCACACTAGCGGGGGCCGCCTACGAGCAGTACTTC